The clone carrying this T cell receptor beta chain was detected a few times. Its antigen is still unknown. TCR beta CDR3 regions were amplified from RNA transcripts. When the TCR CDR3 underwent first-round RT-PCR, the HTBI primer set was used. Via MiXCR, TCRdb re-called the multiplex PCR reads, giving one row per CDR3 protein. The data hold 500,000 to 750,000 distinct CDR3 sequences, with 11% to 15% observed a single time. This record belongs to a study of T cells in Graves' hyperthyroidism and ophthalmopathy. Background on the study: Peripheral blood was secured at the point of initial diagnosis, before any treatment. Study findings and constraints: Among thyroid clonotypes expanded above 0.001, most also appeared in blood. Prediction of ophthalmopathy progression came a median approximately 6 months pre-onset.

With 6 bases clipped from V and 5 bases from J, the junction kept 1 base outside the gene matches. Germline V gene sequence: CDR1 ENHRY, CDR2 SYGVKD. The CDR3 length is 13 residues. The study left out patients who had uncontrolled infection, other autoimmune disease, pregnancy or lactation. The chain combines TRBV10-3 with TRBJ2-1; 10 bases are shared with TRBD2. The TCR originated in a woman younger than 30 with Graves' ophthalmopathy. The sequenced sample consisted of blood. The CDR3 DNA reads as TGTGCCATCAGGGGACTAGCGAACAATGAGCAGTTCTTC. Translating it yields CAIRGLANNEQFF.